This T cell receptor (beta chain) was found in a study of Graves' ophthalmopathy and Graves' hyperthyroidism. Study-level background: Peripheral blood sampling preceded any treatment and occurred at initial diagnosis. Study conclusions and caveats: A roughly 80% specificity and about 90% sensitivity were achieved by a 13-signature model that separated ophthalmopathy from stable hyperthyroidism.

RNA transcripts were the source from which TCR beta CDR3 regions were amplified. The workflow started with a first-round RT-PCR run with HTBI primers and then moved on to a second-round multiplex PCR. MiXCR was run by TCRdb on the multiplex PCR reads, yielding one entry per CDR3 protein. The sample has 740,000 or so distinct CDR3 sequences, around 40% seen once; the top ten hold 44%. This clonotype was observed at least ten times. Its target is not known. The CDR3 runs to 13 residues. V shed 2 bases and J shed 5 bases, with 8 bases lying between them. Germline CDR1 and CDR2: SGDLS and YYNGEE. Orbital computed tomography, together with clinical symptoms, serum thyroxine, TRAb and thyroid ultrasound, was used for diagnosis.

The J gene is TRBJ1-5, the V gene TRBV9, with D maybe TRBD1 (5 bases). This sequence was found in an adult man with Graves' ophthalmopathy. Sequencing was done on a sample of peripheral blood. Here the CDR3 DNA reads TGTGCCAGCAGCGTTGACAGTTATCAGCCCCAGCATTTT. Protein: CASSVDSYQPQHF.